This T cell receptor beta chain was obtained from a study of radiation and T cells in renal cell carcinoma. Study overall: Nephrectomy followed 15 Gy stereotactic body radiation by 4 weeks.

The time point is: baseline pretreatment blood. The treatment denotes: 15 Gy SBRT to primary tumor, nephrectomy 4 weeks later. Clear cell pathology was present in this patient's renal cell carcinoma. V was cut by 4 bases and J by 5 bases, with 11 bases left in between. The CDR3 sequence is 13 residues long. From germline, CDR1 is SEHNR and CDR2 FQNEAQ (reference sequence). Study-level findings and limits: Top tumor clonotypes rose in blood 2 weeks post-radiation, then contracted.

As for this clone: Its specificity is not known.

Profiling relied on immunoSEQ multiplex PCR, and the TCRdb table lists in-frame clones only, not all of them. The sample holds 120,000 to 150,000 clones; around four fifths are singletons and the top ten take under 30%. This receptor was taken from a woman aged 45 to 65 with renal cell carcinoma. Source: blood, taken from a patient whose treatment included radiotherapy and nephrectomy. V and J are TRBV7-9 and TRBJ2-5; no definite D call. The CDR3 region has the DNA TGTGCCAGCAGCTACCGCTCCGGGGAGACCCAGTACTTC. Its translation: CASSYRSGETQYF.